Listed below are T cell receptor beta chains from one sample, sequenced in a study of blood T cell repertoires in COVID-19. Sequencing used immunoSEQ multiplex PCR; TCRdb keeps in-frame clones, though not all of them. The table lists 200,000 to 250,000 clones, around four fifths of them singletons, with 5.2% in the top ten. Sequencing was done on a sample of peripheral blood. The origin of the receptors is a woman in her 70s with COVID-19, enrolled during active disease. Both conserved end residues are part of each CDR3. The D gene is left open where the match is weak. Clone size is stated in some rows and not others, as once, few, many or a class when expanded.

j_call: TRBJ1-2
clone_size: -
d_call: -
v_call: TRBV30
cdr3_aa: CAWSGTGWGGYGYTF
cdr3_nt: TGTGCCTGGAGCGGAACAGGTTGGGGGGGGTATGGCTACACCTTC

j_call: TRBJ1-6
clone_size: -
d_call: -
v_call: TRBV7-9
cdr3_aa: CASSLTGYQNSPLHF
cdr3_nt: TGTGCCAGCAGCCTGACAGGCTATCAGAATTCACCCCTCCACTTT

j_call: TRBJ1-1
clone_size: -
d_call: -
v_call: TRBV7-9
cdr3_aa: CASSLEGQRRNTEAFF
cdr3_nt: TGTGCCAGCAGCTTAGAAGGACAGAGAAGGAACACTGAAGCTTTCTTT

j_call: TRBJ2-7
clone_size: -
d_call: -
v_call: TRBV5-1
cdr3_aa: CASSLDGGPGSYEQYF
cdr3_nt: TGCGCCAGCAGCTTGGACGGGGGGCCAGGCTCCTACGAGCAGTACTTC

j_call: TRBJ1-3
clone_size: -
d_call: -
v_call: TRBV9
cdr3_aa: CASSGLYAGNTIYF
cdr3_nt: TGTGCCAGCAGCGGTCTCTATGCGGGAAACACCATATATTTT

j_call: TRBJ1-5
clone_size: -
d_call: -
v_call: TRBV6-6
cdr3_aa: CASSSRQGNQPQHF
cdr3_nt: TGTGCCAGCAGTTCCCGACAGGGCAATCAGCCCCAGCATTTT

j_call: TRBJ1-4
clone_size: -
d_call: TRBD1
v_call: TRBV2
cdr3_aa: CASTGQGIGGEKLFF
cdr3_nt: TGTGCCAGCACGGGACAGGGTATTGGTGGTGAAAAACTGTTTTTT

j_call: TRBJ2-1
clone_size: once
d_call: -
v_call: TRBV20-1
cdr3_aa: CSAREQLF
cdr3_nt: TGCAGTGCTAGGGAGCAGCTCTTC

j_call: TRBJ1-1
clone_size: -
d_call: -
v_call: TRBV28
cdr3_aa: CASSLTWTEAFF
cdr3_nt: TGTGCCAGCAGTTTAACATGGACTGAAGCTTTCTTT

j_call: TRBJ2-3
clone_size: -
d_call: -
v_call: TRBV7-2
cdr3_aa: CASSLMVGEDTQYF
cdr3_nt: TGTGCCAGCAGCCTAATGGTAGGGGAGGACACGCAGTATTTT

j_call: TRBJ1-1
clone_size: -
d_call: -
v_call: TRBV28
cdr3_aa: CASRVGTGSHTEAFF
cdr3_nt: TGTGCCAGCAGGGTGGGTACAGGGAGTCACACTGAAGCTTTCTTT

j_call: TRBJ2-3
clone_size: -
d_call: TRBD2
v_call: TRBV5-1
cdr3_aa: CASSLKAGGEGTQYF
cdr3_nt: TGCGCCAGCAGCTTGAAAGCGGGAGGCGAGGGTACGCAGTATTTT

j_call: TRBJ2-1
clone_size: once
d_call: -
v_call: TRBV19
cdr3_aa: CASTNTGYNEQFF
cdr3_nt: TGTGCCAGTACAAATACAGGCTACAATGAGCAGTTCTTC

j_call: TRBJ1-1
clone_size: -
d_call: -
v_call: TRBV5-1
cdr3_aa: CASSNSPGYTEAFF
cdr3_nt: TGCGCCAGCAGCAACTCCCCGGGGTACACTGAAGCTTTCTTT

j_call: TRBJ2-1
clone_size: -
d_call: TRBD2
v_call: TRBV14
cdr3_aa: CASSFRLAGGRDNEQFF
cdr3_nt: TGTGCCAGCAGCTTCCGACTAGCGGGAGGGCGGGACAATGAGCAGTTCTTC

j_call: TRBJ1-6
clone_size: -
d_call: -
v_call: TRBV5-1
cdr3_aa: CASSLGAGTEYSPLHF
cdr3_nt: TGCGCCAGCAGCTTAGGTGCCGGGACTGAGTATTCACCCCTCCACTTT

j_call: TRBJ1-2
clone_size: once
d_call: -
v_call: TRBV14
cdr3_aa: CASSLQGFGYTF
cdr3_nt: TGTGCCAGCAGCCTACAGGGATTCGGCTACACCTTC

j_call: TRBJ1-1
clone_size: once
d_call: -
v_call: TRBV10-3
cdr3_aa: CAISDSQTEAFF
cdr3_nt: TGTGCCATCAGTGACTCACAGACTGAAGCTTTCTTT

j_call: TRBJ1-1
clone_size: -
d_call: -
v_call: TRBV4-3
cdr3_aa: CASSQDYGTYGGAFF
cdr3_nt: TGCGCCAGCAGCCAAGATTATGGGACCTACGGGGGAGCTTTCTTT

j_call: TRBJ2-5
clone_size: once
d_call: -
v_call: TRBV5-1
cdr3_aa: CASSSIGGVGETQYF
cdr3_nt: TGCGCCAGCAGCTCCATAGGAGGGGTCGGGGAGACCCAGTACTTC

j_call: TRBJ1-1
clone_size: few
d_call: TRBD1
v_call: TRBV7-9
cdr3_aa: CASRMGQGAYTEAFF
cdr3_nt: TGTGCCAGCAGAATGGGACAGGGGGCTTACACTGAAGCTTTCTTT

j_call: TRBJ1-5
clone_size: once
d_call: -
v_call: TRBV20-1
cdr3_aa: CSAGRNQPQHF
cdr3_nt: TGCAGTGCTGGTAGAAATCAGCCCCAGCATTTT

j_call: TRBJ1-5
clone_size: -
d_call: -
v_call: TRBV6-6
cdr3_aa: CASSYRGGEVEQPQHF
cdr3_nt: TGTGCCAGCAGTTACCGGGGGGGGGAGGTGGAGCAGCCCCAGCATTTT

j_call: TRBJ2-1
clone_size: -
d_call: TRBD2
v_call: TRBV29-1
cdr3_aa: CSLRENNAVEQFF
cdr3_nt: TGCAGCCTGCGGGAGAACAACGCTGTTGAGCAGTTCTTC

j_call: TRBJ2-3
clone_size: once
d_call: TRBD2
v_call: TRBV2
cdr3_aa: CASKPSGHTDTQYF
cdr3_nt: TGTGCCAGCAAGCCTAGCGGTCACACAGATACGCAGTATTTT

j_call: TRBJ2-3
clone_size: -
d_call: TRBD1
v_call: TRBV30
cdr3_aa: CAWSAGTGGTDTQYF
cdr3_nt: TGTGCCTGGAGTGCGGGGACAGGGGGGACAGATACGCAGTATTTT

j_call: TRBJ2-3
clone_size: -
d_call: TRBD2
v_call: TRBV5-1
cdr3_aa: CASSLGGTSGPDTQYF
cdr3_nt: TGCGCCAGCAGCTTGGGCGGGACTAGCGGGCCTGATACGCAGTATTTT

j_call: TRBJ1-6
clone_size: -
d_call: -
v_call: TRBV9
cdr3_aa: CASGGGGAYNSPLHF
cdr3_nt: TGTGCCAGTGGCGGGGGGGGCGCGTATAATTCACCCCTCCACTTT

j_call: TRBJ1-6
clone_size: -
d_call: -
v_call: TRBV30
cdr3_aa: CAWTQSLPGPLHF
cdr3_nt: TGTGCCTGGACACAGAGCCTCCCCGGACCCCTCCACTTT

j_call: TRBJ2-7
clone_size: many
d_call: TRBD2
v_call: TRBV7-9
cdr3_aa: CASSLASGLAVEQYF
cdr3_nt: TGTGCCAGCAGCTTAGCGAGCGGACTAGCGGTAGAGCAGTACTTC

j_call: TRBJ1-2
clone_size: -
d_call: TRBD1
v_call: TRBV10-3
cdr3_aa: CAISESGTGGSMTF
cdr3_nt: TGTGCCATCAGTGAGTCAGGGACAGGGGGGAGTATGACCTTC

j_call: TRBJ2-4
clone_size: once
d_call: -
v_call: TRBV19
cdr3_aa: CASSIALSGHKNIQYF
cdr3_nt: TGTGCCAGTAGTATAGCTCTATCGGGACACAAAAACATTCAGTACTTC